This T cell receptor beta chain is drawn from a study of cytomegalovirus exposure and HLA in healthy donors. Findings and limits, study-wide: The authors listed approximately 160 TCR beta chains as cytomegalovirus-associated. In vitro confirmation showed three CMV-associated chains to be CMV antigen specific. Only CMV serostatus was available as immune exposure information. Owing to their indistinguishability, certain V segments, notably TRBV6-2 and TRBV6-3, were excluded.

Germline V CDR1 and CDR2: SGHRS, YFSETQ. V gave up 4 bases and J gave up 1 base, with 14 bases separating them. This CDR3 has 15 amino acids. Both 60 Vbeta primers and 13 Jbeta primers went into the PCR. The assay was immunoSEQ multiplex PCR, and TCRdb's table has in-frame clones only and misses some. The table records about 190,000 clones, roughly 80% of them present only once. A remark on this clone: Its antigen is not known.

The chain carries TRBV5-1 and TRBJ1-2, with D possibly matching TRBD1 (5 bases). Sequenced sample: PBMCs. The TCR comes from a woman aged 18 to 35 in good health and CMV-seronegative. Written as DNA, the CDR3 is TGCGCCAGCAGCCGACAGTTGGGTGTTAACTATGGCTACACCTTC. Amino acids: CASSRQLGVNYGYTF.